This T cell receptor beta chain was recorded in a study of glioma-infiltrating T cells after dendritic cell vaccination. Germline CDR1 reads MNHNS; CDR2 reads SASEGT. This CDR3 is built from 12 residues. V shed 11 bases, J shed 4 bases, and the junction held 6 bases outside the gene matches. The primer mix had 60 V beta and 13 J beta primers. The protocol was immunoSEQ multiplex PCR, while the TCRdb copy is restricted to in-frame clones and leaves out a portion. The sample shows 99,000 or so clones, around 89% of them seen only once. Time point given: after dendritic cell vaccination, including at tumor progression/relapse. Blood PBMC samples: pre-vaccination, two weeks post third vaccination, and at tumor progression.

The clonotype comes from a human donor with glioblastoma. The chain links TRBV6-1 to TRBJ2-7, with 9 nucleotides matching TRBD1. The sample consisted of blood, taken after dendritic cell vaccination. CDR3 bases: TGTGCCGGGGGGGACAGGGATTACGAGCAGTACTTC. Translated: CAGGDRDYEQYF.